This TCR beta chain was sequenced during a study of CD8 T cells in ankylosing spondylitis (dated by TCRdb to about 2017). Regarding the complete study: The study profiled T cell receptor beta repertoires in healthy donors and ankylosing spondylitis patients to find disease-linked TCR variants. The full study cohort comprised around 25 ankylosing spondylitis patients and 110 or so healthy donors. Peripheral blood samples were taken, and synovial fluid was additionally collected from ankylosing spondylitis patients.

The CDR1 and CDR2 encoded by the germline V gene (reference sequence) are LNHNV and YYDKDF. Including the terminal cysteine and phenylalanine, the CDR3 comprises 11 residues. Only CDR3 DNA remains: 33 bases, in frame from the first base. Trimming at the junction amounts to 8 bases on V and 5 bases on J, and the germline ends lie 10 bases apart. For sequencing, an Illumina HiSeq 2500 was employed. Quantitative 5'-RACE with molecular barcodes was the method used to prepare the TCR beta libraries. On the authors' methods: To identify disease-linked TCR variants, a new computational method was used, one built on a probabilistic model of VDJ rearrangement. TCRdb cleaned the public reads at Q25 with fastp, built clones with MiXCR and kept in-frame beta chains. CDR3 protein duplicates are merged, each entry listing the most common genes and DNA. The V and J calls were not made by the authors but by TCRdb's processing. Counted in this sample were about 220,000 distinct CDR3 sequences; roughly 10% of them appeared once. The leading ten clones occupy about 20% of the sample.

The study at large found these results: A TCR beta motif of several highly homologous amino acid variants appeared characteristic of blood from ankylosing spondylitis patients. Some TCR beta motif variants had previously been reported in synovial fluid and blood of reactive arthritis patients, which suggested common disease-initiation mechanisms. The disease-linked clones showed a CD8+ phenotype and occurred at relatively low frequencies in peripheral blood. The disease-linked clones were reported as significantly enriched in matched synovial fluid samples from ankylosing spondylitis patients.

In this sample, this clonotype turned up many times. Its specific antigen is unknown. No base qualities exist here, and no much larger clone lies one base off it. The chain joins TRBV15 to TRBJ2-7, with the D call perhaps TRBD1 or TRBD2, as 5 bases match in each case. Sequencing used blood, either unsorted or a sorted T cell fraction (not recorded which). This clonotype originated in a male donor with ankylosing spondylitis or in good health (not recorded which). The CDR3 corresponds to CATLGVNEQYF. The bases are TGTGCCACCCTGGGGGTCAACGAGCAGTACTTC. Here the CDR3 is joined to the reference TRBV15 and TRBJ2-7 genes, and the full variable domain is: DAMVIQNPRYQVTQFGKPVTLSCSQTLNHNVMYWYQQKSSQAPKLLFHYYDKDFNNEADTPDNFQSRRPNTSFCFLDIRSPGLGDTAMYLCATLGVNEQYFGPGTRLTVT.